This T cell receptor (beta chain) originates from a study of blood T cell repertoires in COVID-19. Generated by immunoSEQ multiplex PCR, the TCRdb table keeps only in-frame clones and is missing some. This table holds about 80,000 clones, around 78% found once. The CDR3 totals 16 residues. J gave up 3 bases and V 3 bases, and 10 bases lay outside the gene matches. The germline gives CDR1 SGHRS, CDR2 YFSETQ. What was sequenced was peripheral blood. The rearrangement uses TRBV5-1 and TRBJ2-3, with 7 bases matching TRBD1. The sequence was collected from a man aged 60 to 75 with COVID-19, enrolled during active disease. For the CDR3, the DNA is TGCGCCAGCAGCTCACCCCCGGGACAGAGTACAGATACGCAGTATTTT. Amino acids: CASSSPPGQSTDTQYF.